Listed below are T cell receptor beta chains from one sample, sequenced in a study of blood T cell repertoires in COVID-19. Using immunoSEQ multiplex PCR, the repertoire was profiled, and TCRdb retains in-frame clones only, with some absent. The sample holds 110,000 or so clones; over 75% are singletons and the top ten take 3.5% to 4.5%. Sequenced material: peripheral blood. The receptors were gathered from a man aged 55 to 70 with acute or convalescent COVID-19. CDR3s include the opening cysteine and the closing phenylalanine or tryptophan. The D gene is left open where the match is weak. Some rows mark clone size as missing; the rest say once, few, many or name a class of expanded clone.

j_call v_call d_call clone_size cdr3_aa cdr3_nt
TRBJ2-4 TRBV19 TRBD2 . CASSMEAGGPNIQYF TGTGCCAGTAGTATGGAGGCGGGAGGGCCGAACATTCAGTACTTC
TRBJ1-6 TRBV19 . once CASSPGHGGGYSPLHF TGTGCCAGTAGCCCAGGACACGGTGGAGGGTATTCACCCCTCCACTTT
TRBJ2-7 TRBV10-3 TRBD1 . CAISELRTGSHEQYF TGTGCCATCAGTGAGTTGAGGACAGGGTCCCACGAGCAGTACTTC
TRBJ2-1 TRBV7-7 TRBD2 . CASSSPGLAGGGHEQFF TGTGCCAGCAGCTCTCCGGGACTAGCGGGAGGGGGCCATGAGCAGTTCTTC
TRBJ2-3 TRBV5-6 . . CASSLGRAGYTDTQYF TGTGCCAGCAGCTTGGGTCGGGCGGGTTACACAGATACGCAGTATTTT
TRBJ1-3 TRBV5-1 . . CASSLAGGNTIYF TGCGCCAGCAGCTTGGCCGGGGGAAACACCATATATTTT
TRBJ2-1 TRBV5-4 . . CASTPGGREGNNEQFF TGTGCCAGCACCCCCGGCGGCAGGGAAGGGAACAATGAGCAGTTCTTC
TRBJ2-6 TRBV24-1 . . CATQGSSGANVLTF TGTGCCACGCAGGGTAGCTCTGGGGCCAACGTCCTGACTTTC
TRBJ2-1 TRBV19 TRBD2 . CASSIKGLAENEQFF TGTGCCAGTAGTATTAAGGGACTAGCAGAAAATGAGCAGTTCTTC
TRBJ2-7 TRBV6-6 TRBD1 . CASSTGQGPYEQYF TGTGCCAGCAGCACCGGACAGGGCCCCTACGAGCAGTACTTC
TRBJ1-1 TRBV7-9 . . CASSLWGGEGTEAFF TGTGCCAGCAGCCTCTGGGGAGGGGAGGGGACTGAAGCTTTCTTT
TRBJ2-7 TRBV19 TRBD1 . CASSTGGGSHEQYF TGTGCCAGTAGTACAGGGGGCGGTTCCCACGAGCAGTACTTC
TRBJ2-1 TRBV30 TRBD2 . CAWSPGSGSRAFF TGTGCCTGGAGCCCGGGGAGCGGGAGCCGGGCGTTCTTC
TRBJ1-5 TRBV21-1 . . CASSKPDSPGPQHF TGTGCCAGCAGCAAACCGGACAGCCCTGGGCCCCAGCATTTT
TRBJ2-1 TRBV9 . . CASSVATSQDEQFF TGTGCCAGCAGCGTAGCTACTTCTCAGGATGAGCAGTTCTTC
TRBJ2-4 TRBV2 . . CASTTDSGSKNIQYF TGTGCCAGCACGACTGATAGCGGATCCAAAAACATTCAGTACTTC
TRBJ2-7 TRBV3-1/TRBV3-2 TRBD1 . CASSPDRGVREQYF TGTGCCAGCAGCCCGGACAGGGGGGTGCGCGAGCAGTACTTC
TRBJ1-5 TRBV27 . . CASSLQGFGNQPQHF TGTGCCAGTTCCCTCCAGGGCTTTGGTAATCAGCCCCAGCATTTT
TRBJ2-1 TRBV9 TRBD2 . CASSPLPGLAGLNEQFF TGTGCCAGCAGCCCCTTACCCGGACTAGCGGGCCTCAATGAGCAGTTCTTC
TRBJ1-6 TRBV6-5 . . CASSYRQYSPLHF TGTGCCAGCAGTTACCGACAGTATTCACCCCTCCACTTT
TRBJ1-1 TRBV11-2 . . CASSLVSRGDTEAFF TGTGCCAGCAGCTTAGTTTCCAGGGGTGACACTGAAGCTTTCTTT
TRBJ2-1 TRBV6-1 TRBD2 . CASSEKSGRAWNEQFF TGTGCCAGCAGTGAAAAGAGCGGGAGGGCGTGGAATGAGCAGTTCTTC
TRBJ2-2 TRBV28 TRBD1 . CASWGQRGTGELFF TGTGCCAGTTGGGGACAGCGAGGCACCGGGGAGCTGTTTTTT
TRBJ2-2 TRBV30 . . CAWSATNTGELFF TGTGCCTGGAGTGCCACGAACACCGGGGAGCTGTTTTTT
TRBJ2-3 TRBV4-1 TRBD2 . CASSPLTSGRLTDTQYF TGCGCCAGCAGCCCCCTGACTAGCGGGAGGTTAACAGATACGCAGTATTTT
TRBJ1-5 TRBV6-5 . . CASSPSNSNQPQHF TGTGCCAGCAGTCCCTCTAATAGCAATCAGCCCCAGCATTTT
TRBJ1-1 TRBV19 . . CATGRNTEAFF TGTGCCACGGGAAGGAACACTGAAGCTTTCTTT
TRBJ2-7 TRBV11-3 . . CASSLETLTLLFGYSYEQYF TGTGCCAGCAGCTTAGAGACGTTAACCCTCCTATTCGGGTACTCCTACGAGCAGTACTTC
TRBJ2-1 TRBV29-1 . few CSVSDWLHNEQFF TGCAGCGTTTCTGACTGGCTTCACAATGAGCAGTTCTTC
TRBJ2-7 TRBV29-1 TRBD1 once CSVEDRTGAPYEQYF TGCAGCGTTGAAGATCGGACAGGGGCCCCATACGAGCAGTACTTC
TRBJ2-3 TRBV5-1 TRBD2 . CASSAGLAGLTDTQYF TGCGCCAGCAGCGCGGGACTAGCGGGGCTCACAGATACGCAGTATTTT
TRBJ1-1 TRBV7-2 TRBD1 . CASSSGQGNTEAFF TGTGCCAGCAGCTCGGGACAGGGGAACACTGAAGCTTTCTTT
TRBJ2-5 TRBV9 . . CASSVAGRGDSETQYF TGTGCCAGCAGCGTAGCGGGCAGGGGGGATTCAGAGACCCAGTACTTC
TRBJ1-1 TRBV7-2 . . CASSSQQGTEAFF TGTGCCAGCAGCTCTCAACAGGGCACTGAAGCTTTCTTT
TRBJ1-2 TRBV27 . . CASRTGSLGGYTF TGTGCCAGCAGGACAGGATCTCTGGGGGGCTACACCTTC
TRBJ2-2 TRBV7-9 TRBD2 . CASSLLADTGELFF TGTGCCAGCAGCCTACTAGCGGACACCGGGGAGCTGTTTTTT
TRBJ2-7 TRBV7-2 . few CASSFTGSYEQYF TGTGCCAGCAGCTTTACCGGCTCCTACGAGCAGTACTTC
TRBJ2-7 TRBV29-1 TRBD2 . CSVEGLAGNEQYF TGCAGCGTCGAGGGACTAGCGGGAAACGAGCAGTACTTC
TRBJ1-2 TRBV4-2 . . CASSQERAANYGYTF TGTGCCAGCAGCCAAGAGAGGGCCGCTAACTATGGCTACACCTTC
TRBJ2-1 TRBV7-9 TRBD2 . CASSSGLDVAYNEQFF TGTGCCAGCAGCTCCGGACTAGATGTTGCCTACAATGAGCAGTTCTTC
TRBJ2-5 TRBV10-3 TRBD1 . CAISESVTGKETQYF TGTGCCATCAGTGAGTCGGTGACAGGGAAAGAGACCCAGTACTTC
TRBJ1-3 TRBV12-3/TRBV12-4 . . CASSLGGGNTIYF TGTGCCAGCAGTTTAGGGGGAGGCAACACCATATATTTT
TRBJ2-3 TRBV2 . . CASSSSGLSTDTQYF TGTGCCAGCAGTAGTAGCGGTCTTAGCACAGATACGCAGTATTTT
TRBJ1-1 TRBV23-1 . . CANLGQNTEAFF TGCGCCAACTTGGGACAGAACACTGAAGCTTTCTTT